The 2 T cell receptor beta chains below were found in one sample sequenced in a study of OX40 agonist ivuxolimab in advanced cancers. Measured with immunoSEQ multiplex PCR; TCRdb has only the in-frame clones, and not every one. The table has around 67,000 clones, about 85% seen once. The material was CD4+ or CD8+ T cells sorted from blood, obtained in a trial of the OX40 agonist ivuxolimab. These receptors were collected from an adult with an advanced solid tumor such as melanoma, head and neck, liver or kidney cancer.

The chain combines TRBV4-1 with TRBJ1-5; 8 positions match TRBD1. The CDR3 length is 13 residues. V shed 5 bases, J shed 7 bases, and the junction held 4 bases outside the gene matches. CDR1 is MGHRA and CDR2 is YSYEKL in the germline V gene. CDR3 protein: CASSGQGFQPQHF. CDR3 in DNA: TGCGCCAGCAGCGGACAGGGTTTCCAGCCCCAGCATTTT.

The gene calls are TRBV19 and TRBJ2-3; 8 bases agree with TRBD1. This CDR3 region has 15 residues. Losses at the gene ends were 3 bases for V and 5 bases for J; bases not matched to a gene: 7. Per the germline V gene, CDR1 is LNHDA and CDR2 is SQIVND (reference sequence). The CDR3 loop reads CASSIQGAGRDTQYF. The CDR3, as DNA: TGTGCCAGTAGTATTCAGGGGGCTGGTAGAGATACGCAGTATTTT.